In this sample, the clone carrying this T cell receptor beta chain turned up once. In the original processing: Counts of nucleated cells, estimated from reference gene primer amplification, were obtained. TCRdb keeps only in-frame clones here, not all; method: immunoSEQ multiplex PCR. That table is the source of V, J and clone size, and D and trimming were worked out from the DNA. Seen here are 300,000 to 500,000 clones, around 89% observed once, and the top ten hold around 0.91%. This sample stems from a study of blood T cell repertoires in COVID-19. For the study at large: Samples came from the United States, Italy and Spain, spanning acute and convalescent COVID-19.

The CDR3 extends over 14 amino acids. Germline V lookup: CDR1 MGHRA, CDR2 YSYEKL. V was pared by 1 base and J by 5 bases, with 12 bases between. The rearrangement joins TRBV4-1 to TRBJ2-7, with a weak D call TRBD2 (7 bases). This receptor was obtained from a woman aged 30 to 39 with acute COVID-19. Sequenced material: PBMCs or T cells enriched from blood (not recorded which). CDR3 protein: CASSQVGGAHEQYF. In nucleotides, the CDR3 is TGCGCCAGCAGCCAAGTTGGGGGGGCCCACGAGCAGTACTTC.